The 30 T cell receptor beta chains below were found in one sample sequenced in a study of shared clonotypes between healthy human individuals. Some clones are missing from TCRdb's copy, which holds only in-frame ones; the method was immunoSEQ multiplex PCR. The data contain about 1.1 million clones, more than 75% of them singletons. Sequencing was done on a sample of memory CD4+ T cells from PBMCs. Subset reported: CD45RA-negative fraction. These receptors were obtained from a man younger than 35 in good health. Some clones in this sample may be carry-over from other donors' samples.

The rearrangement uses TRBV2 and TRBJ1-5; D is perhaps TRBD1 (5 bases). Germline V gene sequence: CDR1 SNHLY, CDR2 FYNNEI. The V gene lost 11 bases and the J gene lost 6 bases, with 17 bases spanning the gap. This CDR3 is 13 amino acids long. This chain's CDR3 is CASALGPGQPQHF. CDR3 nucleotides: TGTGCCTCGGCTCTGGGGCCGGGTCAGCCCCAGCATTTT.

There are many counts of this clone. The chain joins TRBV4-3 to TRBJ2-1; perhaps TRBD1 as D (6 bases). This CDR3 is 14 amino acids long. V was pared by 0 bases and J by 12 bases, with 15 bases between. Germline V gives CDR1 LGHNA, CDR2 YSLEER. The CDR3 DNA sequence: TGCGCCAGCAGCCAAGATTCTGGGTTGACAGGGCAGTTCTTC. The encoded protein is CASSQDSGLTGQFF.

V and J are TRBV5-1 and TRBJ2-7; D unresolved. Germline V gene data show CDR1 as SGHRS and CDR2 as YFSETQ. Trimming took off 4 bases at V and 3 bases at J, with 11 bases between the two ends. The CDR3 length is 13 residues. The CDR3 loop reads CASSIETFYEQYF. The CDR3 DNA sequence: TGCGCCAGCAGCATCGAGACTTTCTACGAGCAGTACTTC.

This clone was seen many times. The J gene is TRBJ2-5, the V gene TRBV15, with D possibly matching TRBD1 (7 bases). CDR3 length: 15 amino acids. Between the trimmed V and J ends, which lost 0 bases and 4 bases, there was a span of 12 bases. In germline, CDR1 is LNHNV, CDR2 YYDKDF (reference sequence). The DNA of the CDR3 is TGTGCCACCAGCAGAGAACGACAGGGAGGAGAGACCCAGTACTTC. This sequence encodes CATSRERQGGETQYF.

In its sample, this clone was seen a few times. This chain links TRBV5-6 with TRBJ1-2, with 9 positions matching TRBD1. Germline CDR1 SGHDT, CDR2 YYEEEE. The CDR3 extends over 13 amino acids. Unmatched junction bases numbered 1, after V lost 2 bases and J lost 5 bases. The CDR3 DNA reads as TGTGCCAGCAGCTTCGACAGGGGGTATGGCTACACCTTC. This codes for CASSFDRGYGYTF.

V is TRBV15 and J is TRBJ2-7, with 9 bases lining up with TRBD2. CDR1 is LNHNV and CDR2 is YYDKDF in the germline V gene (reference sequence). The J segment lost 1 base and the V segment lost 3 bases, leaving 1 base of the junction unmatched. This CDR3 spans 14 amino acids. CDR3 loop: CATSRLAGSYEQYF. Here the CDR3 DNA reads TGTGCCACCAGCAGGCTAGCGGGATCCTACGAGCAGTACTTC.

V gene TRBV4-3 combines with J gene TRBJ2-2; D is unresolved. Germline assignment: CDR1 LGHNA and CDR2 YSLEER. This CDR3 is built from 14 residues. The ends were cut back, 1 base at V and 3 bases at J, with 6 bases in the middle. CDR3 sequence: CASSQVAYTGELFF. The CDR3 nucleotides are TGCGCCAGCAGCCAAGTTGCCTACACCGGGGAGCTGTTTTTT.

This sequence joins TRBV19 and TRBJ2-4, with 8 bases aligning to TRBD2. After removal of 5 bases from V and 0 bases from J, the junction contained 6 bases not matched to a gene. Germline CDR1 is LNHDA and CDR2 is SQIVND (reference sequence). The CDR3 runs 16 residues. The CDR3 region is CASSLRGGLAKNIQYF. The CDR3 DNA follows: TGTGCCAGTAGTTTACGGGGGGGACTAGCCAAAAACATTCAGTACTTC.

The chain links TRBV11-2 to TRBJ2-4; D may correspond to TRBD1 or TRBD2 (5 bases each). V was cut by 0 bases and J by 7 bases, with 10 bases left in between. The CDR3 is made up of 14 amino acids. From germline, CDR1 is SGHAT and CDR2 FQNNGV. CDR3 DNA sequence: TGTGCCAGCAGCTTAGATGGGACGGATAACATTCAGTACTTC. Its protein is CASSLDGTDNIQYF.

The chain recombines TRBV7-8 with TRBJ2-7; D unclear. Trimming left V 1 base short and J 3 bases short, with 7 bases between. The CDR3 totals 13 residues. Germline V CDR1 and CDR2: SGHVS, FQNEAQ. Here the CDR3 DNA reads TGTGCCAGCAGCTTAGGGCGGAACTACGAGCAGTACTTC. This encodes CASSLGRNYEQYF.

This clone was detected only a few times. The rearrangement links TRBV2 to TRBJ2-5; D remains ambiguous. The germline V gene has CDR1 SNHLY and CDR2 FYNNEI. Trimming stripped 8 bases from V and 4 bases from J, with 14 bases between. This CDR3 spans 13 amino acids. CDR3 bases: TGTGCCAGCGAGATGAACTCACTAGAGACCCAGTACTTC. This codes for CASEMNSLETQYF.

This sequence joins TRBV5-1 and TRBJ2-3; 16 bases fit TRBD2. V dropped 3 bases and J dropped 4; count of bases not matched to a gene: 2. Germline V gene data show CDR1 as SGHRS and CDR2 as YFSETQ. The CDR3 has 16 residues. CDR3 DNA sequence: TGCGCCAGCAGCTCGGGACTAGCGGGAGGGGCAGATACGCAGTATTTT. It specifies CASSSGLAGGADTQYF.

The chain combines TRBV18 with TRBJ1-4, with unresolved D. This CDR3 spans 15 amino acids. Between the trimmed V and J ends, which lost 0 bases and 4 bases, there was a span of 9 bases. CDR1 is KGHSH, CDR2 LQKENI, per germline. The DNA for the CDR3 is TGTGCCAGCTCACCACCGGAAGGGCTTAATGAAAAACTGTTTTTT. As protein: CASSPPEGLNEKLFF.

The V gene is TRBV28, the J gene TRBJ1-4, with TRBD1 matching 8 bases. V lost 4 bases and J lost 2; bases outside the gene matches: 3. This CDR3 region has 15 residues. CDR1 is MDHEN and CDR2 is SYDVKM in the germline V gene. The CDR3 DNA reads TGTGCCAGCAGTTCTTGGACAGGGACTAATGAAAAACTGTTTTTT. Residues: CASSSWTGTNEKLFF.

V is TRBV30 and J is TRBJ2-4; a possible D gene is TRBD1 (5 bases). V lost 4 bases and J lost 1, with 8 bases in between. This CDR3 region has 13 residues. CDR1 and CDR2 from the germline V gene are GTSNPN and SVGIG (reference sequence). The CDR3 loop is CAWTGPAKNIQYF. The DNA of the CDR3 is TGTGCCTGGACAGGGCCTGCCAAAAACATTCAGTACTTC.

This clone was counted a few times. The chain is built from TRBV30 and TRBJ1-1; D is uncertain. Trimming stripped 3 bases from V and 0 bases from J, with 8 bases between. The CDR3 spans 13 residues. Germline V gene data show CDR1 as GTSNPN and CDR2 as SVGIG (reference sequence). The DNA of the CDR3 is TGTGCCTGGAGATCAGGTATGAACACTGAAGCTTTCTTT. This gives the protein CAWRSGMNTEAFF.

This chain links TRBV6-1 with TRBJ2-3; 8 bases are shared with TRBD1. V lost 5 bases to trimming and J lost 8 bases; unmatched junction nucleotides: 12. The V gene's germline CDR1 is MNHNS and CDR2 SASEGT. The CDR3 is 15 residues long. The CDR3 region has the DNA TGTGCCAGCAGTACGGACAGGGCGGCCCGGGGTACGCAGTATTTT. It is translated as CASSTDRAARGTQYF.

V and J are TRBV19 and TRBJ2-1; D uncertain. CDR1 LNHDA and CDR2 SQIVND come from the germline V gene (reference sequence). V lost 2 bases and J lost 6, with 8 bases in between. This CDR3 spans 13 amino acids. Here the CDR3 reads CASSIQQTNEQFF. CDR3 DNA: TGTGCCAGTAGTATACAACAAACCAATGAGCAGTTCTTC.

This clone was picked up one time. The V gene is TRBV5-1, the J gene TRBJ1-1; TRBD1 is a possible D gene (5 bases). There are 15 residues in the CDR3. CDR1 is SGHRS and CDR2 is YFSETQ in the germline V gene. The V end lost 4 bases, the J end lost 3 bases, and 16 bases lay between the germline ends. This CDR3 reads CASSAAAGPYTEAFF. The CDR3 DNA is TGCGCCAGCAGCGCGGCCGCGGGGCCTTACACTGAAGCTTTCTTT.

This clone was observed a handful of times. V usage is TRBV7-2 and J usage is TRBJ1-5, with TRBD1 identical over 9 bases. This CDR3 contains 17 residues. The V gene end was trimmed by 0 bases and the J gene end by 5 bases; junction bases not matched to a gene: 8. The germline gives CDR1 SGHTA, CDR2 FQGNSA. The CDR3 protein is CASSLAPTGGGYQPQHF. CDR3 DNA sequence: TGTGCCAGCAGCTTAGCCCCCACAGGGGGCGGGTATCAGCCCCAGCATTTT.

The table lists this clone with a few counts. The V gene is TRBV30, the J gene TRBJ1-2; no firm D call. The V end was cut by 1 base, the J end by 7 bases, with 19 bases between. CDR1 is GTSNPN and CDR2 is SVGIG in the germline V gene (reference sequence). The CDR3 loop spans 15 amino acids. CDR3 loop: CAWSGGTQPGPGYTF. The CDR3 bases are TGTGCCTGGAGTGGGGGTACACAGCCTGGACCTGGCTACACCTTC. The full variable domain, in which reference TRBV30 and TRBJ1-2 provide the parts outside the CDR3, is SQTIHQWPATLVQPVGSPLSLECTVEGTSNPNLYWYRQAAGRGLQLLFYSVGIGQISSEVPQNLSASRPQDRQFILSSKKLLLSDSGFYLCAWSGGTQPGPGYTFGSGTRLTVV.

This chain links TRBV11-2 with TRBJ2-7; TRBD2 aligns across 9 bases. The CDR3 sequence is 16 residues long. V was clipped by 1 base and J by 2 bases; unmatched bases: 6. Germline loops: CDR1 SGHAT, CDR2 FQNNGV. The CDR3 region is CASSLGATSGAYEQYF. The CDR3 coding sequence is TGTGCCAGCAGCTTAGGCGCGACTAGCGGAGCCTACGAGCAGTACTTC. The whole variable domain, filled in from reference TRBV11-2 and TRBJ2-7, reads EAGVAQSPRYKIIEKRQSVAFWCNPISGHATLYWYQQILGQGPKLLIQFQNNGVVDDSQLPKDRFSAERLKGVDSTLKIQPAKLEDSAVYLCASSLGATSGAYEQYFGPGTRLTVT.

This clone was recorded only once. The CDR3 spells CASSLSSDQPQHF. CDR3 DNA: TGTGCCAGCAGTTTATCGTCAGATCAGCCCCAGCATTTT. The chain recombines TRBV27 with TRBJ1-5, with D uncertain. The length of the CDR3 is 13 residues. Germline values: CDR1 MNHEY, CDR2 SMNVEV (reference sequence). Trimming cost V 0 bases and J 5 bases, with 5 bases left between them.

This sequence joins TRBV5-6 and TRBJ1-2; 9 bases are a match to TRBD1. CDR3 length: 16 residues. The ends lost 4 bases at V and 5 bases at J; junction bases unmatched: 12. Germline V CDR1 and CDR2: SGHDT, YYEEEE. CDR3 nucleotide sequence: TGTGCCAGCAGCCTAAAACCGGGACAGGGAAGGTATGGCTACACCTTC. It encodes CASSLKPGQGRYGYTF.

The chain carries TRBV18 and TRBJ1-2; no reliable D call. Germline V gene sequence: CDR1 KGHSH, CDR2 LQKENI. V was shortened by 5 bases and J by 8 bases, with 15 bases between the two germline ends. CDR3 size: 13 residues. CDR3 nucleotide sequence: TGTGCCAGCTCAAGAGACATCACGAGGGGCTACACCTTC. Translated: CASSRDITRGYTF.

The chain employs TRBV9 and TRBJ1-3; D may be TRBD1 (5 bases). The CDR3 contains 16 residues. V gave up 0 bases and J gave up 0 bases, with 10 bases separating them. CDR1 and CDR2 from the germline V gene are SGDLS and YYNGEE. This CDR3 is CASSVAPGTSGNTIYF. CDR3 sequence (DNA): TGTGCCAGCAGCGTAGCCCCAGGGACCTCTGGAAACACCATATATTTT.

This clone has just a few counts. V is TRBV10-3 and J is TRBJ2-7; D perhaps matches TRBD2 (7 bases). Per the germline V gene, CDR1 is ENHRY and CDR2 is SYGVKD. Trimming stripped 2 bases from V and 3 bases from J, with 20 bases between. This CDR3 spans 17 amino acids. CDR3 nucleotide sequence: TGTGCCATCAGTGAGCGGCCTCCTGGGGGGGGCAGCTACGAGCAGTACTTC. Protein product: CAISERPPGGGSYEQYF.

Notes on this clone: This may be a read error, as it is one base from a much larger clone. At the DNA level, this CDR3 is encoded by other sequences in the same sample as well. The CDR3 nucleotides are TGTGCCTGGAGCGTGGGACAGGGAGACATTCAGTATTTC. Residues: CAWSVGQGDIQYF. The rearrangement joins TRBV30 to TRBJ2-4; 9 nucleotides agree with TRBD1. Germline V CDR1 and CDR2: GTSNPN, SVGIG (reference sequence). The CDR3 has 13 amino acids.

J is TRBJ1-2 and V is TRBV28; perhaps TRBD1 as D (5 bases). The CDR3 is 14 amino acids. With 1 base removed from V and 8 bases from J, the gap between germline ends came to 14 bases. Germline V gene sequence: CDR1 MDHEN, CDR2 SYDVKM. CDR3 DNA: TGTGCCAGCAGTTTATCGATCGTGGGGGTAGGCTACACCTTC. Translation: CASSLSIVGVGYTF.

This clone showed up just a few times. The J gene is TRBJ1-6, the V gene TRBV10-3, with D possibly matching TRBD1 (6 bases). Germline assignment: CDR1 ENHRY and CDR2 SYGVKD. V was clipped by 4 bases and J by 9 bases, with 16 bases between them. The length of the CDR3 is 15 residues. The CDR3 DNA sequence: TGTGCCATCAGTGTCTTCAGGGAAGGGGGTTCACCCCTCCACTTT. Translation: CAISVFREGGSPLHF.